This TCR beta chain was identified in a study of molecular identifiers for immune sequencing clone quantification. Using 10%, 30% or 50% RNA, naive CD8 libraries were derived from around 20,000 to 990,000 sorted cells. V was trimmed by 0 bases and J by 3 bases, leaving 12 bases between them. Germline V gene lookup returns CDR1 LGHDT and CDR2 YNNKEL (reference sequence). This CDR3 comprises 15 residues. TCRdb analysed the PCR reads with MiXCR anew, one entry per CDR3 protein. The profile covers about 640,000 distinct CDR3 sequences, with just under 20% appearing a single time and 0.75% to 0.95% taken by the ten largest. This clonotype was counted a few times.

Source material: naive CD8+ T cells from blood, with Jurkat cell RNA spiked in. This sample's subset: FACS-sorted CD8+CD4-CCR7+CD45RA+ naive T cells. This sequence joins TRBV3-1 and TRBJ2-7; TRBD1 or TRBD2 may be the D gene (5 bases each). The receptor's source is a human donor in good health. Some libraries in this study had Jurkat cell RNA spiked in. In DNA, the CDR3 is TGTGCCAGCAGCCAAGATGCCAGGGCGGGCTACGAGCAGTACTTC. As protein: CASSQDARAGYEQYF.